Included here is one T cell receptor (beta chain) sequence, with context. The record originates from a study of blood T cell repertoires in COVID-19. At the level of the study: Samples taken during acute and convalescent COVID-19 were collected in the United States, Italy and Spain. Sources were T cells, B-cell-depleted T cells, or PBMCs; the material itself was cDNA or gDNA.

The CDR3 spans 18 residues. CDR1 and CDR2 from the germline V gene are SGHRS and YFSETQ. V was shortened by 1 base and J by 6 bases, with 25 bases between the two germline ends. How the authors handled the data: Quantification of nucleated cells was approximated via reference gene primer amplification. Generated by immunoSEQ multiplex PCR, the TCRdb table keeps only in-frame clones and is missing some. V, J and clone size are those of that table, while D and trimming were read from the DNA. The sample holds around 280,000 clones, about 82% seen once. The genes are TRBV5-1 and TRBJ1-2, with D tentatively TRBD1 (6 bases). Source material: peripheral blood. This receptor was identified in a woman aged 45-59 years with active or convalescent COVID-19. CDR3 residues: CASSLSQQGTAGRDGYTF. CDR3 bases: TGCGCCAGCAGCTTGTCCCAACAGGGAACCGCAGGACGGGATGGCTACACCTTC.